The 7 T cell receptor beta chains given below trace back to one sample, sequenced in a study of CD8+CD57+ T cells in acquired aplastic anemia. Profiling that covered TCR beta VDJ and CDR3 relied on genomic DNA as its template. TCRdb reprocessed the reads via MiXCR and lists one record per CDR3 protein. Here the sample spans 100,000 to 150,000 distinct CDR3 sequences, almost 40% being singletons. All patients picked for sequencing had shown, by flow cytometry, an expansion of CD8+CD57+ cells. The sample consisted of sorted CD4+, CD8+, or CD8+CD57+ T cells (not recorded which) from PBMCs. The receptors stem from a human donor with aplastic anemia.

This clonotype has a count of ten or more. The CDR3 DNA follows: TGTGCCAGCAGGGACAATGGGAATTCACCCCTCCACTTT. Amino acids: CASRDNGNSPLHF. The V gene is TRBV6-1, the J gene TRBJ1-6; tentative D call: TRBD1 (5 bases). The CDR3 runs to 13 residues. CDR1 is MNHNS and CDR2 is SASEGT in the germline V gene. With 6 bases removed from V and 7 bases from J, the gap between germline ends came to 10 bases.

As regards this clonotype: A much larger clone is a single base away; this may be a read error. No conserved phenylalanine or tryptophan ends this CDR3, so it is likely a read error. CDR3 bases: TGTGCCAGCATAAGTAACCGACCCACAGATACGCAGTATTAT. Protein sequence: CASISNRPTDTQYY. This chain connects TRBV6-1 to TRBJ2-3; no reliable D call. Per the germline V gene, CDR1 is MNHNS and CDR2 is SASEGT. This CDR3 has 14 amino acids. Trimming left V 7 bases short and J 2 bases short, with 13 bases between.

This clonotype was recorded many times. The chain couples TRBV12-3 or TRBV12-4 to TRBJ1-6, with D perhaps matching TRBD1 (5 bases). Trimming left V 6 bases short and J 7 bases short, with 13 bases between. The CDR3 length is 14 residues. The DNA of the CDR3 is TGTGCCAGCAGATCAGGGAAATTCAATTCACCCCTCCACTTT. Its protein is CASRSGKFNSPLHF.

This chain joins TRBV19 and TRBJ1-6; D is ambiguous. Trimming pared 5 bases from V and 12 bases from J, leaving 2 bases between. The germline gives CDR1 LNHDA, CDR2 SQIVND (reference sequence). CDR3 length: 9 amino acids. CDR3 loop: CASSLPLHF. The CDR3 region has the DNA TGTGCCAGTAGTTTACCCCTCCACTTT.

The chain joins TRBV28 to TRBJ2-7; 7 positions match TRBD1. Germline-derived CDR1 and CDR2 are MDHEN and SYDVKM. With 5 bases clipped from V and 0 bases from J, the junction kept 10 bases outside the gene matches. This CDR3 region has 16 residues. CDR3 residues: CASSPYRGQSSYEQYV. The CDR3 DNA reads as TGTGCCAGCAGTCCATACAGGGGCCAGAGCTCCTACGAGCAGTACGTC.

A remark on this clonotype: Mismatch with germline at one junction end may stem from a read error. The V and J genes are TRBV29-1 and TRBJ2-5; TRBD2 matches 7 bases. The CDR3 is made up of 13 amino acids. Germline lookup yields CDR1 SQVTM and CDR2 ANQGSEA. The CDR3 nucleotides read TGCAGCGTGGAAGCAGGACTAGAGGAGACCCAGTACTTC. This codes for CSVEAGLEETQYF.

To note about this clonotype: At one of its ends the junction is not consistent with the germline gene, which may arise from a read error. This chain uses TRBV10-3 with TRBJ2-1, with 8 bases aligning to TRBD2. Per germline, CDR1 ENHRY and CDR2 SYGVKD. This CDR3 comprises 15 residues. DNA for the CDR3: TGTGCCAGCAGTTTCAGCGGGGGTTTAAACAATGAGCAGCTCTTC. It codes for CASSFSGGLNNEQLF.